This is a list of T cell receptor beta chains from one sample in a study of CD8+ T cells in alopecia areata. Data came from immunoSEQ multiplex PCR; TCRdb stores just in-frame clones and leaves some out. The sample yields 60,000 to 90,000 clones, 66% seen once. This specimen was CD8+ T cells sorted from blood, taken at week 24, from a patient treated with tofacitinib. The receptor set was obtained from a human donor with alopecia areata. Both conserved end residues are part of each CDR3. D genes are given only for firm matches. Clone size, where shown, is once, few, many, or a class for clones that have expanded.

V: TRBV9; D: TRBD2; J: TRBJ2-1; size: NA; DNA: TGTGCCAGCAGTGAAACTAGCGGGGGGGCCAATGAGCAGTTCTTC; CDR3: CASSETSGGANEQFF
V: TRBV27; D: NA; J: TRBJ1-4; size: NA; DNA: TGTGCCAGCAGTTTTGGGGGGCGATCTGAAAAACTGTTTTTT; CDR3: CASSFGGRSEKLFF
V: TRBV7-9; D: NA; J: TRBJ2-7; size: few; DNA: TGTGCCAGCAGCTTAGCTGGTAGCGCTTACGAGCAGTACTTC; CDR3: CASSLAGSAYEQYF
V: TRBV7-9; D: NA; J: TRBJ1-3; size: NA; DNA: TGTGCCAGCAGCCCAACCGATCTCTCTGGAAACACCATATATTTT; CDR3: CASSPTDLSGNTIYF
V: TRBV28; D: NA; J: TRBJ2-4; size: NA; DNA: TGTGCCAGCAGTTTCGAGGGGCGATGGGCCAAAAACATTCAGTACTTC; CDR3: CASSFEGRWAKNIQYF
V: TRBV9; D: TRBD2; J: TRBJ2-5; size: NA; DNA: TGTGCCAGCAGCGTAGCCGGGACTAGACAAGAGACCCAGTACTTC; CDR3: CASSVAGTRQETQYF
V: TRBV27; D: TRBD1; J: TRBJ1-1; size: NA; DNA: TGTGCCAGCAGTTCGACAGGGGGCCTCGGGAACACTGAAGCTTTCTTT; CDR3: CASSSTGGLGNTEAFF
V: TRBV4-1; D: TRBD1; J: TRBJ1-2; size: NA; DNA: TGCGCCAGCAGCCAACCCGGGACAGACTATGGCTACACCTTC; CDR3: CASSQPGTDYGYTF
V: TRBV2; D: NA; J: TRBJ2-3; size: NA; DNA: TGTGCCAGCAGCCCAAGATCTCTAGCTAGCTGGACAGATACGCAGTATTTT; CDR3: CASSPRSLASWTDTQYF
V: TRBV21-1; D: NA; J: TRBJ2-7; size: NA; DNA: TGTGCCAGCAGCTTTAGAGGTGGCGCCTACGAGCAGTACTTC; CDR3: CASSFRGGAYEQYF
V: TRBV29-1; D: NA; J: TRBJ1-1; size: NA; DNA: TGCAGCGCCGCCGTGAGCAGGGAAGCTTTCTTT; CDR3: CSAAVSREAFF
V: TRBV28; D: NA; J: TRBJ2-5; size: few; DNA: TGTGCCAGCCGCAACCCCCCCCAGACCCAGTACTTC; CDR3: CASRNPPQTQYF
V: TRBV7-9; D: NA; J: TRBJ2-1; size: NA; DNA: TGTGCCAGCAGCTTAGTTTTCGACTCCTACAATGAGCAGTTCTTC; CDR3: CASSLVFDSYNEQFF
V: TRBV6-1; D: NA; J: TRBJ2-1; size: NA; DNA: TGTGCCAGCAGTGAAGCTGGCTGGACGGGATGGGGTGAGCAGTTCTTC; CDR3: CASSEAGWTGWGEQFF
V: TRBV19; D: TRBD1; J: TRBJ1-1; size: NA; DNA: TGTGCCAGTAGTCCCGGACAGGGGGCCATGAACACTGAAGCTTTCTTT; CDR3: CASSPGQGAMNTEAFF
V: TRBV5-1; D: NA; J: TRBJ2-7; size: NA; DNA: TGCGCCAGCAGCTTGGTATCTCCTGCTGTGTACGAGCAGTACTTC; CDR3: CASSLVSPAVYEQYF
V: TRBV27; D: TRBD1; J: TRBJ2-7; size: NA; DNA: TGTGCCAGCAGTTTATGGGGGACAGCTTTTTCCTACGAGCAGTACTTC; CDR3: CASSLWGTAFSYEQYF
V: TRBV4-3; D: TRBD1; J: TRBJ1-1; size: large; DNA: TGCGCCAGCAGCCAAGAATTTGGGGACAGGGGTTATGAAGCTTTCTTT; CDR3: CASSQEFGDRGYEAFF
V: TRBV6-5; D: NA; J: TRBJ2-3; size: NA; DNA: TGTGCCAGCAGTTACTTCGGGAGCGCAGATACGCAGTATTTT; CDR3: CASSYFGSADTQYF
V: TRBV9; D: TRBD2; J: TRBJ2-7; size: NA; DNA: TGTGCCAGCAGCCCTAGCGGGAGTTACGAGCAGTACTTC; CDR3: CASSPSGSYEQYF
V: TRBV29-1; D: NA; J: TRBJ2-1; size: NA; DNA: TGCAGCGTTGAAGATGATTCGGGAGCCTTCTACAATGAGCAGTTCTTC; CDR3: CSVEDDSGAFYNEQFF
V: TRBV30; D: TRBD1; J: TRBJ2-7; size: NA; DNA: TGTGCCTGGAGTAGGGACAGTGCCTACGAGCAGTACTTC; CDR3: CAWSRDSAYEQYF
V: TRBV11-1; D: NA; J: TRBJ2-7; size: NA; DNA: TGTGCCAGCAGCTCAACCCTTAGCGGCTTAAACTCCTACGAGCAGTACTTC; CDR3: CASSSTLSGLNSYEQYF
V: TRBV4-1; D: NA; J: TRBJ1-6; size: once; DNA: TGCGCCAGCAGCCATCTCCAACAGCAGCCTGGGGCCCTCCACTTT; CDR3: CASSHLQQQPGALHF
V: TRBV13; D: NA; J: TRBJ2-4; size: many; DNA: TGTGCCAGCAGCGTGTGGGGGGCCAAAAACATTCAGTACTTC; CDR3: CASSVWGAKNIQYF
V: TRBV2; D: TRBD1; J: TRBJ1-1; size: NA; DNA: TGTGCCAGCAGTGAAACAGGGGAGAACACTGAAGCTTTCTTT; CDR3: CASSETGENTEAFF
V: TRBV27; D: NA; J: TRBJ2-1; size: NA; DNA: TGTGCCAGCAGCCTTCTAGGCGCTGACAATGAGCAGTTCTTC; CDR3: CASSLLGADNEQFF
V: TRBV27; D: NA; J: TRBJ1-1; size: NA; DNA: TGTGCCAGCAGTGAACTGGGTGAAGCTTTCTTT; CDR3: CASSELGEAFF
V: TRBV29-1; D: TRBD1; J: TRBJ2-7; size: NA; DNA: TGCAGCGTTGAATCAAAATCAGGGGGCCCCGTGGGCGAGCAGTACTTC; CDR3: CSVESKSGGPVGEQYF
V: TRBV7-9; D: TRBD1; J: TRBJ2-7; size: few; DNA: TGTGCCAGCAGCATCTCCGGGACAGGGCAACGGGAGCAGTACTTC; CDR3: CASSISGTGQREQYF
V: TRBV4-1; D: NA; J: TRBJ1-1; size: NA; DNA: TGCGCCAGCAGCCAAGAATTCACAGCGAACACTGAAGCTTTCTTT; CDR3: CASSQEFTANTEAFF
V: TRBV7-8; D: TRBD1; J: TRBJ2-7; size: NA; DNA: TGTGCCAGCAGCAGCCGGGACAGGGGGCCCTACGAGCAGTACTTC; CDR3: CASSSRDRGPYEQYF
V: TRBV15; D: TRBD2; J: TRBJ2-7; size: few; DNA: TGTGCCACCAGCAGAGATCGACTAGCGGCCACCTACGAGCAGTACTTC; CDR3: CATSRDRLAATYEQYF
V: TRBV2; D: NA; J: TRBJ2-2; size: NA; DNA: TGTGCCAGCAGTGACTACTCGAACACCGGGGAGCTGTTTTTT; CDR3: CASSDYSNTGELFF
V: TRBV14; D: NA; J: TRBJ1-1; size: NA; DNA: TGTGCCAGCAGCCAACTTCCTCTGGGGGCGAACACTGAAGCTTTCTTT; CDR3: CASSQLPLGANTEAFF
V: TRBV7-3; D: NA; J: TRBJ1-1; size: few; DNA: TGTGCCAGCAGCTCCGATACGAACACTGAAGCTTTCTTT; CDR3: CASSSDTNTEAFF
V: TRBV2; D: NA; J: TRBJ1-1; size: few; DNA: TGTGCCAGCAGTGACATTTCCCGGATCGCTGAAGCTTTCTTT; CDR3: CASSDISRIAEAFF
V: TRBV4-1; D: NA; J: TRBJ2-7; size: NA; DNA: TGCGCCAGCAGCCAAGGGGTAGGGACAACCTACGAGCAGTACTTC; CDR3: CASSQGVGTTYEQYF
V: TRBV4-1; D: NA; J: TRBJ1-2; size: NA; DNA: TGCGCCAGCAGCCAAGATAGGCTCCCGGGTGGCTACACCTTC; CDR3: CASSQDRLPGGYTF
V: TRBV7-2; D: NA; J: TRBJ1-5; size: few; DNA: TGTGCCAGCAGCTTCTCGACAGGTTTAAACCAGCCCCAGCATTTT; CDR3: CASSFSTGLNQPQHF
V: TRBV7-3; D: NA; J: TRBJ2-2; size: NA; DNA: TGTGCCAGTTCAGACACCGGGGAGCTGTTTTTT; CDR3: CASSDTGELFF
V: TRBV5-5; D: NA; J: TRBJ1-1; size: few; DNA: TGTGCCAGCAGCTTGTCAGGGGAAGGGGAAGCTTTCTTT; CDR3: CASSLSGEGEAFF
V: TRBV23-1; D: TRBD1; J: TRBJ1-6; size: few; DNA: TGCGCCAAAAAAAAGAATTCAGGGGGCCATTCACCCCTCCACTTT; CDR3: CAKKKNSGGHSPLHF
V: TRBV6-1; D: TRBD2; J: TRBJ2-3; size: NA; DNA: TGTGCCAGCAGTGATATTAGTACTAGCGGGGATACGCAGTATTTT; CDR3: CASSDISTSGDTQYF
V: TRBV5-6; D: NA; J: TRBJ2-3; size: NA; DNA: TGTGCCAGCAGCTTTGGGGCGGATACGCAGTATTTT; CDR3: CASSFGADTQYF
V: TRBV2; D: NA; J: TRBJ2-3; size: once; DNA: TGTGCCAGCAGTGACCCGGGAGATACGCAGTATTTT; CDR3: CASSDPGDTQYF
V: TRBV7-6; D: NA; J: TRBJ2-3; size: NA; DNA: TGTGCCAGCAGCTACAAGAGCACAGATACGCAGTATTTT; CDR3: CASSYKSTDTQYF